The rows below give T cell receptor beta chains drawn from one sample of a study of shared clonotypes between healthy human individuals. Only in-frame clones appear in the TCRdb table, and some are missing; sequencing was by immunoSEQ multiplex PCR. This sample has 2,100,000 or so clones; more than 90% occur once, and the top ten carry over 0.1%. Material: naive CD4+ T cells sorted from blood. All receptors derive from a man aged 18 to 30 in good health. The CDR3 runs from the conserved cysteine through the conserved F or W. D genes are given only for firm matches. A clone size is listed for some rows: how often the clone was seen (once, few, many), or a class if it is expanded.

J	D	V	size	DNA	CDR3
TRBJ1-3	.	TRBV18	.	TGTGCCAGCTCACCCCCTGCATTTGGGATCTCTGGAAACACCATATATTTT	CASSPPAFGISGNTIYF
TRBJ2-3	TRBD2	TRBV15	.	TGTGCCACCAGCAGAGTTGGGAAAGCGGGGAGAGATACGCAGTATTTT	CATSRVGKAGRDTQYF
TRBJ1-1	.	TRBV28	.	TGTGCCAGCAGCACTACTGAAGCTTTCTTT	CASSTTEAFF
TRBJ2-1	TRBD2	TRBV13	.	TGTGCCAGCAGCCGCGGGGGGAGCTCCTACAATGAGCAGTTCTTC	CASSRGGSSYNEQFF
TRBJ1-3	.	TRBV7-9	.	TGTGCCAGCAGCTCCGCCGCTCCTCCTGGAAACACCATATATTTT	CASSSAAPPGNTIYF
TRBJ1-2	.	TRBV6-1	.	TGTGCCAGCAGCGCGGACAGTAGATATGGCTACACCTTC	CASSADSRYGYTF
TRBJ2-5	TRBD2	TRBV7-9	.	TGTGCCAGCAGCTTAGGCTCCGGGGAGGGTTTCAGAGAGACCCAGTACTTC	CASSLGSGEGFRETQYF
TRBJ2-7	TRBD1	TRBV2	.	TGTGCCAGCAGATTGGACAGGGGACCATCCTACGAGCAGTACTTC	CASRLDRGPSYEQYF
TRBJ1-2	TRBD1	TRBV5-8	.	TGTGCCAGCAGCTTGTATGCGACAGGGCCTGGCTACACCTTC	CASSLYATGPGYTF
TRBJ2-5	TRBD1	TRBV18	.	TGTGCCAGCTCACCAAATCGCGGGACAGGCGGCGCCGGGTCGGACTTC	CASSPNRGTGGAGSDF
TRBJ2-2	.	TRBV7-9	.	TGTGCCAGCCATAGGTTAAGGGACACCGACACCGGGGAGCTGTTTTTT	CASHRLRDTDTGELFF
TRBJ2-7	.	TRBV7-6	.	TGTGCCAGCAGCTCCGGACTCCTCTACGAGCAGTACTTC	CASSSGLLYEQYF
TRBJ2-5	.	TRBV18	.	TGTGCCAGCTCCGCAGGACAGCAAGAGACCCAGTACTTC	CASSAGQQETQYF
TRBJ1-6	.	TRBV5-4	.	TGTGCCAGCAGCCAGGACGGAGGAAATTCACCCCTCCACTTT	CASSQDGGNSPLHF
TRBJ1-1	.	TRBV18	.	TGTGCCAGCTCACCGGGGGGCGGGAAGATGAACACTGAAGCTTTCTTT	CASSPGGGKMNTEAFF
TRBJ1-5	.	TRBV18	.	TGTGCCAGCTCACCCTCCAGGGATCAGCCCCAGCATTTT	CASSPSRDQPQHF
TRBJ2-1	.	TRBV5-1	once	TGCGCCAGCAGCTTGGGGGATGCGGGAAGCTCCTACAATGAGCAGTTCTTC	CASSLGDAGSSYNEQFF
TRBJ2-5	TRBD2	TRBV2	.	TGTGCCAGCGGGACCGGGGGGGCAGGGGAGACCCAGTACTTC	CASGTGGAGETQYF
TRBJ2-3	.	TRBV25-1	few	TGTGCCAGCAGTGAATGGAAAGGGGGAGCGCAGTATTTT	CASSEWKGGAQYF
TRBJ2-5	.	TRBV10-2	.	TGCGCCAGCAGTGAGCAATACCCTCAAGAGACCCAGTACTTC	CASSEQYPQETQYF
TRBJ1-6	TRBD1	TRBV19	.	TGTGCCAGTAGTAAAAAAGGAGAGACAGGGGTGTCACCCCTCCACTTT	CASSKKGETGVSPLHF
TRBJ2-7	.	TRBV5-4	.	TGTGCCAGCAATTTAGGGGGAGGTAGCGGTCTCTACGAGCAGTACTTC	CASNLGGGSGLYEQYF
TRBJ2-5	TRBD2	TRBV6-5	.	TGTGCCAGCAGGGGGGGGAGACGACAAGAGACCCAGTACTTC	CASRGGRRQETQYF
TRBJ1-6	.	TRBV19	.	TGTGCCAGTAGTATAGCCGAATATAATTCACCCCTCCACTTT	CASSIAEYNSPLHF
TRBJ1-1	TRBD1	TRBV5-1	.	TGCGCCAGCAGCTTATCAGGGGGCACTGAAGCTTTCTTT	CASSLSGGTEAFF
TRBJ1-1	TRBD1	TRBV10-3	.	TGTGCCATCAGCCAATTCTCCGGGACAGGGGCCAACACTGAAGCTTTCTTT	CAISQFSGTGANTEAFF
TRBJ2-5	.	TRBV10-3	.	TGTGCCATCAGTGCCCGACAAGAGACCCAGTACTTC	CAISARQETQYF
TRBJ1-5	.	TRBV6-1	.	TGTGCCAGCACCCTGCGCCACGATAGCAATCAGCCCCAGCATTTT	CASTLRHDSNQPQHF
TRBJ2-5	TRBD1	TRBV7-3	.	TGTGCCAGCAGCACGGGACAGATGGAGACCCAGTACTTC	CASSTGQMETQYF
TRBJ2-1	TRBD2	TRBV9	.	TGTGCCAGCAGCGTATCGGCTAGCGGGGGCTACAATGAGCAGTTCTTC	CASSVSASGGYNEQFF
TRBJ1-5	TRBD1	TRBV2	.	TGTGCCAGCACTGCCGGGACAGGGGGTTATCAGCCCCAGCATTTT	CASTAGTGGYQPQHF
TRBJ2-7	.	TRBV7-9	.	TGTGCCAGCAGCTTAGACAGGGTGGCCTACGAGCAGTACTTC	CASSLDRVAYEQYF
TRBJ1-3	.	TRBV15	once	TGTGCCACCAGCAGGCAAAAGGACGGCAGCTCTGGAAACACCATATATTTT	CATSRQKDGSSGNTIYF
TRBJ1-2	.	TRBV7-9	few	TGTGCCAGCAGCCCCCCCGGGGGATATGGCTACACCTTC	CASSPPGGYGYTF
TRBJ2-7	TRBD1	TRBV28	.	TGTGCCAGCAGTGAGGACAGGGGCCGTTACGAGCAGTACTTC	CASSEDRGRYEQYF
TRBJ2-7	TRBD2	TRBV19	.	TGTGCCAGTAGCCTGTCCGGGACTAGTTCGGGCGAGCAGTACTTC	CASSLSGTSSGEQYF
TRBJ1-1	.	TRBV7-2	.	TGTGCCAGCAGCTTAGCGCGATCATCTCCTGAAGCTTTCTTT	CASSLARSSPEAFF
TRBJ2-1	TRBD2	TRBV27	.	TGTGCCAGCAGCCCCTCGCGGGGGGTAAAATACAATGAGCAGTTCTTC	CASSPSRGVKYNEQFF
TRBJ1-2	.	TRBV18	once	TGTGCCAGCTCACCAACCGGGGATGTTAACTATGGCTACACCTTC	CASSPTGDVNYGYTF
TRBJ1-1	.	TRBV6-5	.	TGTGCCAGCAGTTACCAGGGCAATACTGAAGCTTTCTTT	CASSYQGNTEAFF
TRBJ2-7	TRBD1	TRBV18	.	TGTGCCAGCTCACTACTCGGACAGGGGGCGAACCCTTACGAGCAGTACTTC	CASSLLGQGANPYEQYF
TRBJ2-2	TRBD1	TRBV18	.	TGTGCCAGCGGACAGGGGTTAACCGGGGAGCTGTTTTTT	CASGQGLTGELFF
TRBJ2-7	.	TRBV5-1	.	TGCGCCAGCAGCTTGGATTTGTACGAGCAGTACTTC	CASSLDLYEQYF
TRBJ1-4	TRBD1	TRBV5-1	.	TGCGCCAGTGGACAGGGGGCGGTCGGGGAAAAACTGTTTTTT	CASGQGAVGEKLFF
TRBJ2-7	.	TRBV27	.	TGTGCCAGCAGTTTAAGAGGGCCAACCTACGAGCAGTACTTC	CASSLRGPTYEQYF
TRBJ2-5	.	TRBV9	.	TGTGCCAGCAGCCCTCAGAACCAAGAGACCCAGTACTTC	CASSPQNQETQYF
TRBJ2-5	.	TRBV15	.	TGTGCCACCAGCAGAGAGAGGAGGAGGACAGCCCCCGAACAGACCCAGTACTTC	CATSRERRRTAPEQTQYF
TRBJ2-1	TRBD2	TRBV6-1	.	TGTGCCAGCAGACCTCCGGGGGGTGAGCAGTTCTTC	CASRPPGGEQFF